A single sample is the source of the 21 T cell receptor beta chains below, sequenced in a study of OX40 agonist ivuxolimab in advanced cancers. The method was immunoSEQ multiplex PCR; TCRdb's version includes in-frame clones alone and lacks a portion of them. The repertoire holds approximately 99,000 clones, with approximately 95% as singletons. The source was CD4+ or CD8+ T cells sorted from blood, collected in a trial of the OX40 agonist ivuxolimab. The receptors derive from an adult with an advanced solid tumor such as melanoma, head and neck, liver or kidney cancer.

The chain links TRBV19 to TRBJ2-7, with D perhaps given as TRBD1 or TRBD2 (5 bases each). The CDR3 consists of 14 residues. Between the trimmed V and J ends, which lost 10 bases and 0 bases, there was a span of 16 bases. CDR1 and CDR2 from the germline V gene are LNHDA and SQIVND (reference sequence). The CDR3 nucleotides read TGTGCCACCCGGGACCTCAAGGCCTCCTACGAGCAGTACTTC. It encodes CATRDLKASYEQYF.

V and J are TRBV7-9 and TRBJ2-5, with 8 bases matching TRBD1. J was trimmed by 1 base and V by 8 bases; bases with no gene match: 6. CDR1 is SEHNR, CDR2 FQNEAQ, per germline (reference sequence). CDR3 length: 14 residues. The CDR3 DNA is TGTGCCAGCGGGGACAGGAGGCGCCAAGAGACCCAGTACTTC. As protein: CASGDRRRQETQYF.

The V and J genes are TRBV19 and TRBJ1-2, with TRBD1 matching 8 bases. This CDR3 contains 17 residues. Germline lookup yields CDR1 LNHDA and CDR2 SQIVND (reference sequence). V was pared by 4 bases and J by 1 base, with 11 bases of the junction left unmatched. CDR3 in amino acids: CASSTDRVESYNYGYTF. As DNA, the CDR3 is TGTGCCAGTAGTACGGACAGGGTCGAATCTTATAACTATGGCTACACCTTC.

J is TRBJ2-7 and V is TRBV5-1, with TRBD1 matching over 10 bases. The V gene's germline CDR1 is SGHRS and CDR2 YFSETQ. The CDR3 contains 16 residues. J gave up 2 bases and V 0 bases, and 5 bases lay outside the gene matches. The CDR3 is CASSLGPGQGTYEQYF. Written as DNA, the CDR3 is TGCGCCAGCAGCTTGGGACCGGGACAGGGGACCTACGAGCAGTACTTC.

This chain connects TRBV19 to TRBJ1-5, with D hard to call. The length of the CDR3 is 14 residues. V shed 2 bases and J shed 7 bases, with 12 bases lying between them. Germline CDR1 reads LNHDA; CDR2 reads SQIVND (reference sequence). This CDR3 reads CASSIWGEGQPQHF. The DNA for the CDR3 is TGTGCCAGTAGTATATGGGGAGAGGGACAGCCCCAGCATTTT.

This rearrangement joins TRBV7-9 to TRBJ2-5, with D possibly being TRBD1 (6 bases). Germline CDR1 reads SEHNR; CDR2 reads FQNEAQ (reference sequence). Trimming shortened V by 2 bases and J by 2 bases, and 15 bases separated the two germline ends. This CDR3 is 16 amino acids long. CDR3 bases: TGTGCCAGCAGCTTACGTACAGGGACGGGACAAGAGACCCAGTACTTC. Protein product: CASSLRTGTGQETQYF.

The V call is TRBV14, the J call TRBJ1-2, with 7 bases that match TRBD1. The germline V gene has CDR1 SGHDN and CDR2 FVKESK. The J segment lost 4 bases and the V segment lost 7 bases, leaving 6 bases of the junction unmatched. This CDR3 comprises 13 residues. CDR3 region: CASNHRGGYGYTF. CDR3 DNA sequence: TGTGCCAGCAACCACAGGGGAGGCTATGGCTACACCTTC.

The rearrangement links TRBV7-8 to TRBJ2-3; 8 nucleotides match TRBD2. Germline V gene sequence: CDR1 SGHVS, CDR2 FQNEAQ. The CDR3 has 15 residues. Trimming at V came to 4 bases and at J to 3 bases, leaving 6 bases not matched to a gene. CDR3 region: CASSWRGGSTDTQYF. DNA for the CDR3: TGTGCCAGCAGCTGGCGCGGGGGGTCTACAGATACGCAGTATTTT.

V and J are TRBV15 and TRBJ1-5; no definite D call. V shed 0 bases and J shed 7 bases, with 7 bases lying between them. Per germline, CDR1 LNHNV and CDR2 YYDKDF (reference sequence). The CDR3 totals 13 residues. The CDR3 protein is CATSRDLGQPQHF. As DNA, the CDR3 is TGTGCCACCAGCAGAGATTTGGGGCAGCCCCAGCATTTT.

The V call is TRBV4-1, the J call TRBJ1-2; 9 bases match TRBD1. Germline V gene sequence: CDR1 MGHRA, CDR2 YSYEKL. J was trimmed by 4 bases and V by 1 base; bases with no gene match: 7. The CDR3 runs 16 residues. This CDR3 is CASSQGYTGGTYGYTF. In DNA form, the CDR3 reads TGCGCCAGCAGCCAAGGTTACACAGGGGGCACCTATGGCTACACCTTC.

This chain joins TRBV7-9 and TRBJ2-7, with D perhaps TRBD2 (6 bases). The germline gives CDR1 SEHNR, CDR2 FQNEAQ (reference sequence). This CDR3 comprises 15 residues. The V gene lost 3 bases and the J gene lost 2 bases, with 14 bases spanning the gap. CDR3 sequence: CASSFGGSRAYEQYF. CDR3 bases: TGTGCCAGCAGCTTTGGGGGGAGCAGGGCCTACGAGCAGTACTTC.

The CDR3 region is CASSPGLSTDTQYF. DNA of the CDR3: TGTGCCAGCTCACCGGGACTTAGCACAGATACGCAGTATTTT. The rearrangement joins TRBV18 to TRBJ2-3, with D possibly TRBD2 on 6 matching bases. V gave up 3 bases and J gave up 0 bases, with 7 bases separating them. The CDR3 consists of 14 residues. CDR1 and CDR2 (germline): KGHSH, LQKENI.

This sequence joins TRBV5-1 and TRBJ2-5; TRBD2 is a possible D gene (6 bases). V gave up 4 bases and J gave up 2 bases, with 6 bases separating them. Germline V CDR1 and CDR2: SGHRS, YFSETQ. The CDR3 extends over 12 amino acids. The CDR3 region has the DNA TGCGCCAGCAGCGGGGGGCAAGAGACCCAGTACTTC. Translation gives CASSGGQETQYF.

CDR3 protein: CASRWQNTEAFF. The CDR3 region has the DNA TGCGCCAGCAGGTGGCAGAACACTGAAGCTTTCTTT. The V call is TRBV10-2, the J call TRBJ1-1; D is ambiguous. The V and J ends lost 6 bases and 1 base respectively, with 6 bases between them. The CDR3 contains 12 residues. In germline, CDR1 is WSHSY, CDR2 SAAADI.

This clone came up once. This chain links TRBV14 with TRBJ2-7, with TRBD2 matching over 13 bases. With 5 bases clipped from V and 2 bases from J, the junction kept 15 bases outside the gene matches. The CDR3 covers 19 residues. Germline CDR1 reads SGHDN; CDR2 reads FVKESK. CDR3 protein: CASSSTFGTSGILAYEQYF. CDR3 in DNA: TGTGCCAGCAGCTCAACGTTCGGGACTAGCGGGATTCTAGCCTACGAGCAGTACTTC. The full variable domain, completed using reference TRBV14 and TRBJ2-7, is EAGVTQFPSHSVIEKGQTVTLRCDPISGHDNLYWYRRVMGKEIKFLLHFVKESKQDESGMPNNRFLAERTGGTYSTLKVQPAELEDSGVYFCASSSTFGTSGILAYEQYFGPGTRLTVT.

In the case of this clone: Relative to the germline gene, one junction end is altered; a read error may explain this. The chain joins TRBV7-7 to TRBJ2-2; TRBD2 might be the D (5 bases). The CDR3 has 15 residues. Germline CDR1 SSHAT, CDR2 FNYEAQ (reference sequence). CDR3: CASSFDGSGSGELFF. The CDR3 DNA follows: TGTGCTAGCAGCTTTGATGGGAGCGGCTCCGGGGAGCTGTTTTTT.

This chain's CDR3 is CASSPPDFRGGEQYF. The CDR3 DNA reads as TGTGCCAGCTCACCACCGGATTTCAGGGGCGGCGAGCAGTACTTC. The chain carries TRBV18 and TRBJ2-7; tentative D call: TRBD1 (6 bases). The V end was cut by 0 bases, the J end by 6 bases, with 15 bases between. Germline CDR1 reads KGHSH; CDR2 reads LQKENI. This CDR3 comprises 15 residues.

The chain joins TRBV10-3 to TRBJ2-1, with D perhaps matching TRBD1 or TRBD2 (6 bases each). Trimming cost V 7 bases and J 5 bases, with 15 bases left between them. The CDR3 contains 14 residues. Germline lookup yields CDR1 ENHRY and CDR2 SYGVKD. CDR3 DNA: TGTGCCATCACTAAGGGGGAGGTCCACAATGAGCAGTTCTTC. Residues: CAITKGEVHNEQFF.

On this clone itself: The junction departs from the called germline gene at one end, perhaps through a read error. At the DNA level, this CDR3 is encoded by other sequences in the same sample as well. This chain uses TRBV9 with TRBJ1-5; a weak D match, TRBD1 (6 bases). This CDR3 has 15 amino acids. The germline CDR1 and CDR2 sequences are SGDLS and YYNGEE. CDR3 coding DNA: TGTGCCAGCAGTGTAGAATCAGGGGGCAATCAGCCCCAGCATTTT. Amino acid sequence: CASSVESGGNQPQHF.

The gene calls are TRBV5-1 and TRBJ2-2; D call uncertain. From germline, CDR1 is SGHRS and CDR2 YFSETQ. The germline V and J ends were trimmed by 5 bases and 6 bases, with 11 bases remaining between them. This CDR3 spans 13 amino acids. In DNA, the CDR3 is TGCGCCAGCAGTGTTCTAAGGGCCGGGGAGCTGTTTTTT. Its protein product is CASSVLRAGELFF.

V and J are TRBV7-9 and TRBJ2-5; D perhaps matches TRBD2 (5 bases). Germline CDR1 and CDR2: SEHNR and FQNEAQ (reference sequence). The CDR3 is 13 amino acids. V lost 3 bases and J lost 4, with 9 bases in between. The CDR3 region has the DNA TGTGCCAGCAGCTTTACTAGTGGAGAGACCCAGTACTTC. It codes for CASSFTSGETQYF.